This passage covers 24 T cell receptor beta chains from one sample sequenced in a study of immune heterogeneity within non-small cell lung tumors. Bulk tumor genomic DNA constituted the template, at around 600 ng per sample. Primary tumors were biopsied several times each, far apart, intraoperatively. The study enrolled patients with untreated, newly diagnosed non-small cell lung cancer who underwent curative surgery. Multiplex PCR (32 V and 13 J primers) was used to amplify the TCR beta CDR3. TCRdb itself ran the multiplex PCR reads through MiXCR, one entry per CDR3 protein. There are around 10,000 distinct CDR3 sequences in the sample; 27% occur only once, and 13% lies in the top ten. What was sequenced was lung tumor tissue. The receptors come from a man between 50 and 59 years old with non-small cell lung cancer.

V usage is TRBV18 and J usage is TRBJ2-7; TRBD1 aligns across 9 bases. CDR1 KGHSH and CDR2 LQKENI come from the germline V gene. With V trimmed by 6 bases and J by 3 bases, 9 bases remained unmatched. This CDR3 comprises 15 residues. DNA of the CDR3: TGTGCCAGCTCGGAAGGGACAGGGCAGGGCTACGAGCAGTACTTC. Its translation: CASSEGTGQGYEQYF.

In the case of this clonotype: This may come from a read error, since a much larger clone is one base off. The chain links TRBV20-1 to TRBJ1-6; D is unresolved. Trimming stripped 3 bases from V and 2 bases from J, with 11 bases between. Germline V gives CDR1 DFQATT, CDR2 SNEGSKA (reference sequence). CDR3 size: 15 residues. CDR3 sequence reads: CSASFRSPYNSPLHF. In nucleotides, the CDR3 is TGCAGTGCTAGTTTCAGGAGCCCCTATAATTCACCCCTCCACTTT.

This clonotype was seen ten or more times. The gene calls are TRBV12-3 or TRBV12-4 and TRBJ2-5; TRBD2 aligns across 12 bases. The V and J ends lost 5 bases and 2 bases, in that order; junction bases with no gene match: 6. The CDR3 has 16 amino acids. Here the CDR3 DNA reads TGTGCCAGCAGTCACAGACTAGCGGGGGATCAAGAGACCCAGTACTTC. Protein sequence: CASSHRLAGDQETQYF.

In its sample, this clonotype was seen a few times. The chain is built from TRBV7-3 and TRBJ1-2; tentative D call: TRBD1 (6 bases). The germline V and J ends were trimmed by 3 bases and 7 bases, with 15 bases remaining between them. The CDR3 is made up of 14 amino acids. Germline V gives CDR1 SGHTA, CDR2 FQGTGA. The CDR3 DNA sequence: TGTGCCAGCAGCTTTTCGCCAGGGGAAGGTGGCTACACCTTC. Amino acid sequence: CASSFSPGEGGYTF.

This clonotype rates as medium-sized. This chain uses TRBV6-4 with TRBJ2-1; D gene uncertain. The CDR3 consists of 12 residues. CDR1 and CDR2 from the germline V gene are MRHNA and SNTAGT. Trimming cost V 3 bases and J 10 bases, with 10 bases left between them. The CDR3 loop reads CASSETGQEQFF. DNA of the CDR3: TGTGCCAGCAGTGAGACGGGCCAAGAGCAGTTCTTC.

This clonotype was seen repeatedly, ten times or more. The V call is TRBV6-1, the J call TRBJ2-1, with D possibly being TRBD1 (6 bases). The CDR3 runs to 15 residues. Germline V gene data show CDR1 as MNHNS and CDR2 as SASEGT. Trimming stripped 1 base from V and 8 bases from J, with 15 bases between. Here the CDR3 DNA reads TGTGCCAGCAGTGAAGGAAGGGGGAGTTTCTATGAGCAGTTCTTC. Protein sequence: CASSEGRGSFYEQFF.

This clonotype came up a few times. CDR3 sequence (DNA): TGTGCCAGCAGCTTCGCGGGGAGCAATGAGCAGTTCTTC. This gives the protein CASSFAGSNEQFF. V and J are TRBV11-2 and TRBJ2-1, with D tentatively TRBD2 (6 bases). The germline V gene encodes CDR1 SGHAT and CDR2 FQNNGV. V was trimmed by 3 bases and J by 6 bases, leaving 9 bases between them. This CDR3 region has 13 residues.

V usage is TRBV5-4 and J usage is TRBJ2-7, with TRBD2 identical over 8 bases. Germline CDR1 is SGHNT and CDR2 is YYREEE (reference sequence). The CDR3 consists of 18 residues. With V trimmed by 0 bases and J by 3 bases, 14 bases remained unmatched. CDR3 sequence: CASSLGGGRREDNYEQYF. The CDR3 nucleotides read TGTGCCAGCAGCTTGGGGGGGGGTCGGCGGGAGGACAACTACGAGCAGTACTTC.

The V gene is TRBV3-1, the J gene TRBJ2-1; D may be TRBD2 (6 bases). CDR3 size: 15 residues. CDR1 is LGHDT and CDR2 is YNNKEL in the germline V gene (reference sequence). V was shortened by 6 bases and J by 0 bases, with 12 bases between the two germline ends. The CDR3 spells CASRGDFRSYNEQFF. CDR3 nucleotide sequence: TGTGCCAGCAGAGGGGACTTTCGCTCCTACAATGAGCAGTTCTTC.

This clonotype was observed many times. The genes are TRBV6-1 and TRBJ1-5; 9 bases fit TRBD1. The J segment lost 4 bases and the V segment lost 6 bases, leaving 10 bases of the junction unmatched. The CDR3 is 16 residues long. CDR1 MNHNS and CDR2 SASEGT come from the germline V gene. The CDR3: CASRPPGQGRNQPQHF. Here the CDR3 DNA reads TGTGCCAGCAGGCCTCCGGGACAGGGTCGGAATCAGCCCCAGCATTTT.

This clonotype was detected only once. One end of the junction varies from germline; a read error may be responsible. The CDR3 spells CDSKIKGPLNTEAFF. In nucleotides, the CDR3 is TGTGACAGTAAGATCAAGGGGCCTTTGAACACTGAAGCTTTCTTT. The chain carries TRBV19 and TRBJ1-1, with D maybe TRBD1 (5 bases). The CDR3 length is 15 residues. The germline V gene encodes CDR1 LNHDA and CDR2 SQIVND (reference sequence).

This chain links TRBV2 with TRBJ1-2; 10 bases line up with TRBD1. J gave up 4 bases and V 5 bases, and 7 bases lay outside the gene matches. Germline V lookup: CDR1 SNHLY, CDR2 FYNNEI. CDR3 length: 15 amino acids. In DNA, the CDR3 is TGTGCCAGCAGTTTTACCGGACAGGGGGGCTATGGCTACACCTTC. It specifies CASSFTGQGGYGYTF.

This clonotype was seen a few times. The chain couples TRBV5-1 to TRBJ2-2; TRBD1 is a possible D gene (6 bases). This CDR3 comprises 16 residues. Germline V gene sequence: CDR1 SGHRS, CDR2 YFSETQ. V lost 7 bases and J lost 6, with 22 bases in between. This chain's CDR3 is CASFPQGGGMAGELFF. The CDR3 DNA is TGCGCCAGCTTCCCACAGGGCGGAGGAATGGCCGGGGAGCTGTTTTTT. The full variable domain, in which reference TRBV5-1 and TRBJ2-2 provide the parts outside the CDR3, is KAGVTQTPRYLIKTRGQQVTLSCSPISGHRSVSWYQQTPGQGLQFLFEYFSETQRNKGNFPGRFSGRQFSNSRSEMNVSTLELGDSALYLCASFPQGGGMAGELFFGEGSRLTVL.

A word on this clonotype: The germline gene is not matched at one end of the junction; a read error may be the cause. V usage is TRBV6-9 and J usage is TRBJ2-5; unclear D gene. CDR3 size: 13 residues. The germline V gene has CDR1 MNHGY and CDR2 SVAAGI. The CDR3: CASSFWVLETQHF. The CDR3 coding sequence is TGTGCCAGCAGTTTCTGGGTTTTGGAGACCCAGCACTTC.

V is TRBV6-1 and J is TRBJ1-4, with 10 bases fitting TRBD1. The V segment lost 8 bases and the J segment 4 bases; nucleotides outside the gene matches: 7. This CDR3 is 15 amino acids long. Germline CDR1 reads MNHNS; CDR2 reads SASEGT. This chain's CDR3 is CASGSWTGGNEKLFF. In DNA form, the CDR3 reads TGTGCCAGCGGATCATGGACAGGGGGTAATGAAAAACTGTTTTTT.

Remarks on this clonotype: In this CDR3 the conserved last residue, phenylalanine or tryptophan, is missing, so a read error is likely. The chain combines TRBV6-1 with TRBJ2-2; TRBD1 matches at 9 bases. Germline CDR1 and CDR2: MNHNS and SASEGT. The CDR3 is made up of 17 amino acids. Trimming cost V 7 bases and J 3 bases; bases outside gene matches: 12. The CDR3 nucleotides are TGTGCCAGCACCGACAGGGGGGGACAGGCTGACACCGGGGAGCTGTTTTCT. This codes for CASTDRGGQADTGELFS.

This clonotype was detected many times. The V and J genes are TRBV5-8 and TRBJ2-7; TRBD1 matches 8 bases. The length of the CDR3 is 13 residues. Germline loops: CDR1 SGHTS, CDR2 YDEGEE. V dropped 4 bases and J dropped 6; count of bases not matched to a gene: 6. The CDR3 is CASSADRGSEQYF. In DNA, the CDR3 is TGTGCCAGCAGCGCAGACAGGGGTTCCGAGCAGTACTTC.

This clonotype was counted many times. The genes are TRBV4-1 and TRBJ1-3, with 9 bases identical to TRBD1. With V trimmed by 0 bases and J by 0 bases, 9 bases remained unmatched. Germline V gene data show CDR1 as MGHRA and CDR2 as YSYEKL. This CDR3 contains 19 residues. The CDR3, as DNA: TGCGCCAGCAGCCAAGAACTTAGGTGGGGACAGGGCTCTGGAAACACCATATATTTT. This sequence encodes CASSQELRWGQGSGNTIYF.

This clonotype was observed a few times. V and J are TRBV20-1 and TRBJ1-3; D ambiguous. The CDR3 is 13 residues long. Germline V gives CDR1 DFQATT, CDR2 SNEGSKA (reference sequence). The V gene lost 3 bases and the J gene lost 3 bases, with 9 bases spanning the gap. The CDR3 reads CSAREPFGNTIYF. The CDR3 DNA reads TGCAGTGCTAGGGAACCCTTTGGAAACACCATATATTTT.

This clonotype was detected a few times. The chain joins TRBV14 to TRBJ2-5, with TRBD1 matching over 7 bases. The ends lost 7 bases at V and 0 bases at J; junction bases unmatched: 8. The germline gives CDR1 SGHDN, CDR2 FVKESK. The CDR3 extends over 15 amino acids. The CDR3: CASNSGQVYQETQYF. In nucleotides, the CDR3 is TGTGCCAGCAACTCCGGACAGGTGTACCAAGAGACCCAGTACTTC. Drawing the rest from reference TRBV14 and TRBJ2-5, the complete variable domain is EAGVTQFPSHSVIEKGQTVTLRCDPISGHDNLYWYRRVMGKEIKFLLHFVKESKQDESGMPNNRFLAERTGGTYSTLKVQPAELEDSGVYFCASNSGQVYQETQYFGPGTRLLVL.

The CDR3 loop is CASSLGSAYTEAFF. CDR3 bases: TGCGCCAGCAGCTTGGGTTCCGCCTACACTGAAGCTTTCTTT. The chain uses TRBV5-1 and TRBJ1-1, with D hard to call. V was pared by 0 bases and J by 3 bases, with 9 bases between. Germline V lookup: CDR1 SGHRS, CDR2 YFSETQ. The CDR3 runs 14 residues. The full variable domain, its missing parts supplied by reference TRBV5-1 and TRBJ1-1, is KAGVTQTPRYLIKTRGQQVTLSCSPISGHRSVSWYQQTPGQGLQFLFEYFSETQRNKGNFPGRFSGRQFSNSRSEMNVSTLELGDSALYLCASSLGSAYTEAFFGQGTRLTVV.

The chain recombines TRBV5-4 with TRBJ2-1, with 9 bases fitting TRBD1. V shed 0 bases, J shed 11 bases, and the junction held 0 bases outside the gene matches. The germline CDR1 and CDR2 sequences are SGHNT and YYREEE (reference sequence). The CDR3 covers 12 residues. The CDR3 DNA reads TGTGCCAGCAGCTTGGACAGGGGGCAGCAGTTCTTC. Translation gives CASSLDRGQQFF. The full variable domain, rest sourced from reference TRBV5-4 and TRBJ2-1, is ETGVTQSPTHLIKTRGQQVTLRCSSQSGHNTVSWYQQALGQGPQFIFQYYREEENGRGNFPPRFSGLQFPNYSSELNVNALELDDSALYLCASSLDRGQQFFGPGTRLTVL.

This clonotype was seen more than once but under ten times. The chain uses TRBV7-9 and TRBJ2-1; 8 nucleotides match TRBD2. CDR1 and CDR2 (germline): SEHNR, FQNEAQ (reference sequence). J was trimmed by 9 bases and V by 4 bases; bases with no gene match: 5. This CDR3 comprises 13 residues. CDR3 nucleotides: TGTGCCAGCAGCTCCGGGACTAGTAGTGAGCAGTTCTTC. Its protein is CASSSGTSSEQFF.

By share of the sample, this clonotype is medium-sized. The chain carries TRBV5-1 and TRBJ2-6, with TRBD1 identical over 8 bases. Per the germline V gene, CDR1 is SGHRS and CDR2 is YFSETQ. The ends lost 2 bases at V and 2 bases at J; junction bases unmatched: 9. The length of the CDR3 is 18 residues. The CDR3 DNA sequence: TGCGCCAGCAGCTTAGCAGGGGGCGCGTCACCTGGGGCCAACGTCCTGACTTTC. Encoded protein: CASSLAGGASPGANVLTF. The whole variable domain, remainder taken from reference TRBV5-1 and TRBJ2-6, is KAGVTQTPRYLIKTRGQQVTLSCSPISGHRSVSWYQQTPGQGLQFLFEYFSETQRNKGNFPGRFSGRQFSNSRSEMNVSTLELGDSALYLCASSLAGGASPGANVLTFGAGSRLTVL.